The next 27 T cell receptor beta chains were all read from a single sample in a study of T cells in Graves' hyperthyroidism and ophthalmopathy. From RNA transcripts, TCR beta CDR3 regions were amplified. A first-round RT-PCR of the TCR CDR3 used the HTBI primer set. Each CDR3 protein is one row after TCRdb ran MiXCR on the multiplex PCR reads. The sample holds more than 350,000 distinct CDR3 sequences, around 14% seen once. The sequenced sample was blood. These receptors originate from a woman in her twenties or thirties with Graves' hyperthyroidism.

This clonotype was seen at least ten times. The V and J genes are TRBV20-1 and TRBJ2-1; D possibly matches TRBD1 or TRBD2 (7 bases each). The germline V and J ends were trimmed by 2 bases and 7 bases, with 18 bases remaining between them. The CDR3 contains 15 residues. Germline CDR1 reads DFQATT; CDR2 reads SNEGSKA (reference sequence). In DNA form, the CDR3 reads TGCAGTGCTAGAACCGGGACGCAGGGGGGGAATGAGCAGTTCTTC. It yields the protein CSARTGTQGGNEQFF.

The rearrangement links TRBV28 to TRBJ1-1, with 7 bases that match TRBD1. The CDR3 consists of 13 residues. The trim removed 4 bases at V and 7 bases at J, leaving 6 bases unmatched. The germline V gene encodes CDR1 MDHEN and CDR2 SYDVKM. As DNA, the CDR3 is TGTGCCAGCAGTTCCGCTGACAGGGATGAAGCTTTCTTT. Amino acid sequence: CASSSADRDEAFF.

In its sample, this clonotype was seen a few times. V and J are TRBV3-1 and TRBJ2-2, with 7 bases fitting TRBD1. In germline, CDR1 is LGHDT, CDR2 YNNKEL (reference sequence). J lost 0 bases, V lost 1 base, and 8 bases had no gene match. The CDR3 has 18 amino acids. The CDR3 reads CASSQVIPTGTNTGELFF. CDR3 in DNA: TGTGCCAGCAGCCAAGTAATCCCGACAGGGACGAACACCGGGGAGCTGTTTTTT.

J is TRBJ2-7 and V is TRBV10-3; D could derive from TRBD1 or TRBD2 (5 bases each). Germline-derived CDR1 and CDR2 are ENHRY and SYGVKD. The CDR3 consists of 14 residues. V lost 2 bases to trimming and J lost 4 bases, with 12 bases between them. The CDR3 spells CAISEKGAGYEQYF. The CDR3 DNA is TGTGCCATCAGTGAGAAAGGGGCGGGTTACGAGCAGTACTTC.

V usage is TRBV25-1 and J usage is TRBJ1-2, with D uncertain. CDR1 and CDR2 (germline): MGHDK, SYGVNS. The CDR3 length is 14 residues. Between the trimmed V and J ends, which lost 3 bases and 4 bases, there was a span of 12 bases. The CDR3 nucleotides are TGTGCCAGCAGTGACTTAGGACGAGGCTATGGCTACACCTTC. This sequence encodes CASSDLGRGYGYTF.

This clonotype was observed a handful of times. The genes are TRBV20-1 and TRBJ2-3, with 7 bases fitting TRBD1. Germline V gives CDR1 DFQATT, CDR2 SNEGSKA (reference sequence). V lost 1 base to trimming and J lost 3 bases; unmatched junction nucleotides: 10. This CDR3 spans 16 amino acids. DNA of the CDR3: TGCAGTGCTAGAGTGGGTAATCAGGGGGTGACAGATACGCAGTATTTT. Its protein product is CSARVGNQGVTDTQYF.

The genes are TRBV6-2 or TRBV6-3 and TRBJ2-7, with D maybe TRBD2 (5 bases). CDR3 length: 16 amino acids. Germline V gene lookup returns CDR1 MNHEY and CDR2 SVGEGT. Trimming cost V 0 bases and J 1 base, with 13 bases left between them. In nucleotides, the CDR3 is TGTGCCAGCAGTTACTCCGGCCGGGGTGCATCCTACGAGCAGTACTTC. It is translated as CASSYSGRGASYEQYF.

This clonotype was picked up many times. The chain has TRBV12-3 or TRBV12-4 and TRBJ1-6; TRBD1 might be the D (5 bases). V was clipped by 1 base and J by 6 bases, with 7 bases between them. CDR3 size: 14 residues. DNA of the CDR3: TGTGCCAGCAGTTTAGGGACAAGTAATTCACCCCTCCACTTT. It is translated as CASSLGTSNSPLHF.

This clonotype was observed a few times. The chain joins TRBV28 to TRBJ1-5; D may be TRBD1 (6 bases). CDR1 and CDR2 (germline): MDHEN, SYDVKM. Trimming pared 10 bases from V and 5 bases from J, leaving 18 bases between. This CDR3 has 14 amino acids. The CDR3 spells CATTSPGGDQPQHF. The DNA of the CDR3 is TGTGCCACCACATCCCCCGGGGGCGATCAGCCCCAGCATTTT.

This clonotype was counted at least ten times. The chain carries TRBV20-1 and TRBJ2-1; 10 bases agree with TRBD2. The length of the CDR3 is 15 residues. With V trimmed by 6 bases and J by 5 bases, 10 bases remained unmatched. Germline assignment: CDR1 DFQATT and CDR2 SNEGSKA (reference sequence). In nucleotides, the CDR3 is TGCAGTGCGCGTCTAGCGGGAGAATTGCACAATGAGCAGTTCTTC. Translating gives CSARLAGELHNEQFF.

Regarding this clonotype: This may come from a read error, since a much larger clone is one base off. This chain connects TRBV27 to TRBJ1-4; tentative D call: TRBD1 (5 bases). In germline, CDR1 is MNHEY, CDR2 SMNVEV (reference sequence). The CDR3 totals 14 residues. This chain's CDR3 is CTSSRQGAGEKLFF. The DNA of the CDR3 is TGTACCAGCAGTCGTCAGGGAGCCGGCGAAAAACTGTTTTTT.

This clonotype has ten or more counts. The gene calls are TRBV30 and TRBJ2-2; 9 bases agree with TRBD1. V lost 5 bases to trimming and J lost 2 bases; unmatched junction nucleotides: 3. CDR1 GTSNPN and CDR2 SVGIG come from the germline V gene (reference sequence). The length of the CDR3 is 14 residues. The CDR3: CAWRQGVNTGELFF. In DNA, the CDR3 is TGTGCCTGGCGACAGGGGGTAAACACCGGGGAGCTGTTTTTT. Drawing the rest from reference TRBV30 and TRBJ2-2, the complete variable domain is SQTIHQWPATLVQPVGSPLSLECTVEGTSNPNLYWYRQAAGRGLQLLFYSVGIGQISSEVPQNLSASRPQDRQFILSSKKLLLSDSGFYLCAWRQGVNTGELFFGEGSRLTVL.

This clonotype was counted at least ten times. V is TRBV7-9 and J is TRBJ2-1; TRBD2 might be the D (5 bases). The CDR3 is 15 amino acids. Germline values: CDR1 SEHNR, CDR2 FQNEAQ (reference sequence). Trimming stripped 6 bases from V and 3 bases from J, with 15 bases between. CDR3 loop: CASSPGEISYNEQFF. In DNA form, the CDR3 reads TGTGCCAGCAGTCCTGGGGAGATCAGCTACAATGAGCAGTTCTTC. Together with reference TRBV7-9 and TRBJ2-1, the CDR3 gives the full variable domain: DTGVSQNPRHKITKRGQNVTFRCDPISEHNRLYWYRQTLGQGPEFLTYFQNEAQLEKSRLLSDRFSAERPKGSFSTLEIQRTEQGDSAMYLCASSPGEISYNEQFFGPGTRLTVL.

The chain recombines TRBV5-1 with TRBJ2-3; the D gene is possibly TRBD2 (6 bases). CDR1 is SGHRS, CDR2 YFSETQ, per germline. Trimming shortened V by 5 bases and J by 1 base, and 17 bases separated the two germline ends. The CDR3 consists of 16 residues. CDR3 protein: CASSSLVSGRTDTQYF. The CDR3 DNA follows: TGCGCCAGCAGTTCCCTAGTTAGCGGACGCACAGATACGCAGTATTTT. The full variable domain, in which reference TRBV5-1 and TRBJ2-3 provide the parts outside the CDR3, is KAGVTQTPRYLIKTRGQQVTLSCSPISGHRSVSWYQQTPGQGLQFLFEYFSETQRNKGNFPGRFSGRQFSNSRSEMNVSTLELGDSALYLCASSSLVSGRTDTQYFGPGTRLTVL.

This clonotype was counted ten times or more. The V and J genes are TRBV18 and TRBJ2-1, with 11 bases that match TRBD2. Germline V gives CDR1 KGHSH, CDR2 LQKENI. This CDR3 is 17 amino acids long. The V segment lost 5 bases and the J segment 9 bases; nucleotides outside the gene matches: 15. CDR3 coding DNA: TGTGCCAGCTCAGCGGTACTTTTAGCGGGAGGGCCAAGTGAGCAGTTCTTC. Residues: CASSAVLLAGGPSEQFF.

This clonotype was counted many times. CDR3 bases: TGTGCCACCAGTGATACAGCCTACAACGTCCTGACTTTC. It codes for CATSDTAYNVLTF. The chain has TRBV24-1 and TRBJ2-6; D not resolved. The V end lost 3 bases, the J end lost 9 bases, and 8 bases lay between the germline ends. This CDR3 has 13 residues. CDR1 and CDR2 from the germline V gene are KGHDR and SFDVKD.

The chain recombines TRBV3-1 with TRBJ2-5, with D perhaps TRBD2 (5 bases). Germline V gene data show CDR1 as LGHDT and CDR2 as YNNKEL (reference sequence). With 3 bases removed from V and 9 bases from J, the gap between germline ends came to 14 bases. The CDR3 has 13 residues. The chain's CDR3 is CASSQGREQAQYF. The DNA for the CDR3 is TGTGCCAGCAGCCAGGGAAGGGAGCAAGCCCAGTACTTC.

The V and J genes are TRBV7-2 and TRBJ2-5; 7 bases align to TRBD2. Germline CDR1 is SGHTA and CDR2 is FQGNSA. The CDR3 extends over 15 amino acids. The V segment lost 1 base and the J segment 1 base; nucleotides outside the gene matches: 3. For the CDR3, the DNA is TGTGCCAGCAGCTTAGGTCTAGCGGTCCAAGAGACCCAGTACTTC. This gives the protein CASSLGLAVQETQYF.

The genes are TRBV20-1 and TRBJ2-7, with D possibly matching TRBD1 (5 bases). CDR1 and CDR2 (germline): DFQATT, SNEGSKA (reference sequence). V lost 1 base to trimming and J lost 2 bases, with 9 bases between them. The CDR3 is made up of 13 amino acids. Here the CDR3 reads CSARVTVTYEQYF. CDR3 bases: TGCAGTGCTAGAGTGACAGTTACCTACGAGCAGTACTTC.

This clonotype has just a few counts. The rearrangement joins TRBV5-1 to TRBJ2-1; TRBD1 might be the D (5 bases). The V gene lost 0 bases and the J gene lost 12 bases, with 13 bases spanning the gap. CDR1 and CDR2 (germline): SGHRS, YFSETQ. The CDR3 has 13 residues. This CDR3 is CASSLGGSVGQFF. The CDR3 coding sequence is TGCGCCAGCAGCTTGGGGGGCTCGGTAGGGCAGTTCTTC. Filled out from reference TRBV5-1 and TRBJ2-1, the complete variable domain reads KAGVTQTPRYLIKTRGQQVTLSCSPISGHRSVSWYQQTPGQGLQFLFEYFSETQRNKGNFPGRFSGRQFSNSRSEMNVSTLELGDSALYLCASSLGGSVGQFFGPGTRLTVL.

This chain connects TRBV9 to TRBJ1-3; D call uncertain. The CDR3 runs 16 residues. Trimming removed 4 bases from V and 2 bases from J, with 16 bases in between. Per the germline V gene, CDR1 is SGDLS and CDR2 is YYNGEE. This CDR3 is CASSPEGWGTGNTIYF. CDR3 nucleotides: TGTGCCAGCAGCCCGGAGGGTTGGGGTACTGGAAACACCATATATTTT.

This clonotype was seen just once. The chain employs TRBV5-6 and TRBJ2-7; TRBD1 matches at 10 bases. V gave up 2 bases and J gave up 9 bases; unmatched junction bases: 11. Germline values: CDR1 SGHDT, CDR2 YYEEEE. This CDR3 contains 15 residues. CDR3 DNA: TGTGCCAGCAGCTTCGGGACAGGGGCCTCAGGGGGGCAGTACTTC. It is translated as CASSFGTGASGGQYF.

CDR3: CASSIGGGGGYTF. DNA for the CDR3: TGTGCCAGCAGTATTGGAGGCGGCGGAGGCTACACCTTC. The chain recombines TRBV12-3 or TRBV12-4 with TRBJ1-2; the D is unclear. The V end lost 5 bases, the J end lost 8 bases, and 15 bases lay between the germline ends. This CDR3 contains 13 residues.

As DNA, the CDR3 is TGTGCCAGTACCGCCACCTGGGACACCCAGCGCGCTTTCTTT. Amino acids: CASTATWDTQRAFF. V is TRBV19 and J is TRBJ1-1; tentatively, D is TRBD1 (6 bases). The CDR3 extends over 14 amino acids. Germline V gives CDR1 LNHDA, CDR2 SQIVND (reference sequence). V lost 7 bases and J 11 bases, leaving 23 bases between the germline ends.

The V and J genes are TRBV19 and TRBJ2-2; weak D call: TRBD1 (5 bases). Trimming shortened V by 5 bases and J by 7 bases, and 23 bases separated the two germline ends. The germline V gene encodes CDR1 LNHDA and CDR2 SQIVND (reference sequence). The CDR3 runs to 17 residues. CDR3 sequence (DNA): TGTGCCAGTAGTCCCCGGCGGCCAGGGTTCGTGGGCGGGGAGCTGTTTTTT. This gives the protein CASSPRRPGFVGGELFF.

With respect to this clonotype: At one end the junction does not follow the germline gene, possibly because of a read error. The chain is built from TRBV4-2 and TRBJ2-2; the D call may be TRBD1 or TRBD2 (5 bases each). This CDR3 contains 16 residues. The germline gives CDR1 LGHNA, CDR2 YNFKEQ. CDR3 residues: CAGSQDPGGRTGELFF. The CDR3 coding sequence is TGTGCCGGCAGCCAAGATCCTGGGGGTCGAACCGGGGAGCTGTTTTTT.

This clonotype occurred many times. The V gene is TRBV24-1, the J gene TRBJ2-3, with 13 bases fitting TRBD2. Losses at the gene ends were 4 bases for V and 4 bases for J; bases not matched to a gene: 7. CDR3 size: 17 residues. Germline values: CDR1 KGHDR, CDR2 SFDVKD. The CDR3 reads CATSDPGLAGESDTQYF. The CDR3 bases are TGTGCCACCAGTGACCCCGGACTAGCGGGAGAGTCAGATACGCAGTATTTT.